This T cell receptor beta chain was identified during a study of blood T cell repertoires in COVID-19. Whole-study context: There were acute and convalescent COVID-19 samples, and they came from the United States, Italy and Spain. The analysed material was cDNA or gDNA that came from T cells, B-cell-depleted T cells, or PBMCs.

In the authors' methods: Amplification of reference gene primers was used by the study to estimate nucleated cell counts. The protocol was immunoSEQ multiplex PCR, while the TCRdb copy is restricted to in-frame clones and leaves out a portion. D and trimming were read from the DNA, whereas the V and J calls and clone size are those reported in that table. The table has a few hundred thousand clones, 75% to 85% seen once. This CDR3 contains 12 residues. The V gene's germline CDR1 is SGHAT and CDR2 FQNNGV. Trimming cost V 4 bases and J 15 bases; bases outside gene matches: 8. The sequencing input was peripheral blood. The chain links TRBV11-2 to TRBJ2-1, with 8 bases that match TRBD2. This TCR derives from a human donor in a cohort sampled during active COVID-19. The chain's CDR3 is CASSSRSGVRFF. CDR3 DNA sequence: TGTGCCAGCAGCTCCCGTAGCGGGGTAAGGTTCTTC.